This T cell receptor (beta chain) was observed in a study of regulatory T cells in long-lasting Graves disease. Per germline, CDR1 DFQATT and CDR2 SNEGSKA (reference sequence). V lost 5 bases, J lost 4 bases, and 3 bases stayed unmatched. CDR3 size: 12 residues. Study-wide results and caveats: Examination was confined to peripheral blood, excluding thyroid tissue.

The TCR beta library used iRepertoire HTBI primers with Arm-PCR amplification of CDR3. TCRdb used MiXCR to reprocess the multiplex PCR reads, holding one entry per CDR3 protein. This table has some 400,000 distinct CDR3 sequences, 14% to 15% appearing once. Time point indicated: newly diagnosed GD, antithyroid drugs for less than 3 months. Extracted PBMC RNA gave rise to the TCR library. The authors drew patients from an endocrinology department in Xi'an, China. This clonotype was found many times. Antigen unknown. Separately, the same data were catalogued under a study of T cells in Graves' hyperthyroidism and ophthalmopathy. That study adds: Stability of Graves' hyperthyroidism was defined as absent ophthalmopathy progression within 18 months. Blood samples included most of the expanded thyroid clonotypes exceeding 0.001.

This specimen consisted of peripheral blood mononuclear cells (PBMCs), obtained at new diagnosis, from a patient treated with antithyroid drugs. The source of this sequence is a woman younger than 45 with Graves disease. The chain combines TRBV20-1 with TRBJ1-1, with 8 positions matching TRBD1. CDR3 nucleotide sequence: TGCAGTGCTCGAACAGGGGGCACTGAAGCTTTCTTT. This gives the protein CSARTGGTEAFF.